The clone carrying this T cell receptor beta chain occurred a few times. This CDR3 has 11 amino acids. The V gene lost 6 bases and the J gene lost 13 bases, with 13 bases spanning the gap. The data stem from a study of identical twins. TCRdb called the 5' RACE reads again in MiXCR, with one record for every CDR3 protein. This table has around 690,000 distinct CDR3 sequences, over 20% appearing once. This sample was shared with a second study, whose subject was T cells expressing NK-cell markers. Per that paper: Uncertainty persisted over the HCMV specificity of expanded NKG2C+ T cell clones.

The TCR sequence derives from a woman under 30 in good health. The J gene is TRBJ2-1, the V gene TRBV12-3 or TRBV12-4; D is ambiguous. Sequencing input: PBMCs. CDR3 in amino acids: CASSSRRPQFF. The CDR3 DNA follows: TGTGCCAGCAGCTCCCGTCGCCCTCAGTTCTTC.